This T cell receptor (beta chain) is from a study of TIL therapy for anti-PD-1-resistant metastatic lung cancer. The libraries were made with immunoSEQ v3. Only in-frame clones appear in the TCRdb table, and some are missing; sequencing was by immunoSEQ multiplex PCR. The table has under 2,500 clones, approximately 73% seen once. CDR1 is SGHRS and CDR2 is YFSETQ in the germline V gene. The V gene lost 5 bases and the J gene lost 9 bases, with 17 bases spanning the gap. CDR3 length equals 14 residues. The time point here: pre-treatment sample, taken before nivolumab and TIL therapy. Tumor tissue came from excised metastases, mostly pleural nodules or supraclavicular lymph nodes.

Sample: tumor tissue, taken at baseline. This chain uses TRBV5-1 with TRBJ2-2; D call uncertain. The TCR originated in a person between 25 and 79 years old with non-small cell lung cancer. Some clones in this sample may be carry-over from other donors' samples. The CDR3 reads CASSYGLNSRELFF. DNA for the CDR3: TGCGCCAGCAGTTACGGTCTAAATTCTAGGGAGCTGTTTTTT.